This entry lists 7 T cell receptor beta chains sequenced from one sample in a study of PD-L1 blockade in urothelial cancer. Profiled with immunoSEQ multiplex PCR; TCRdb holds only in-frame clones, not every one. The sample has 85,000 to 90,000 clones; approximately 87% are singletons. As for time point: pretreatment peripheral blood. The sample consisted of PBMCs, taken around atezolizumab (anti-PD-L1) treatment. The receptors were gathered from a man aged 60 to 69 with urothelial cancer.

The chain joins TRBV27 to TRBJ1-6, with TRBD1 matching over 7 bases. The J segment lost 7 bases and the V segment lost 2 bases, leaving 5 bases of the junction unmatched. The germline V gene has CDR1 MNHEY and CDR2 SMNVEV (reference sequence). The CDR3 has 15 amino acids. CDR3 DNA: TGTGCCAGCAGTTTAGAGGGGGCGCCGAATTCACCCCTCCACTTT. Protein sequence: CASSLEGAPNSPLHF.

The chain employs TRBV19 and TRBJ1-5; a weak D match, TRBD1 (5 bases). The CDR3 sequence is 14 residues long. Germline-derived CDR1 and CDR2 are LNHDA and SQIVND (reference sequence). V shed 3 bases and J shed 6 bases, with 12 bases lying between them. CDR3 residues: CASSIGGDSQPQHF. DNA of the CDR3: TGTGCCAGTAGTATCGGGGGGGATAGTCAGCCCCAGCATTTT.

The chain uses TRBV5-4 and TRBJ2-7; 7 bases align to TRBD1. Trimming took 4 bases from V and 5 from J; bases not matched to a gene: 12. Germline assignment: CDR1 SGHNT and CDR2 YYREEE (reference sequence). CDR3 size: 15 residues. The DNA for the CDR3 is TGTGCCAGCAGCCCGCCCGGGACAGTCAAACACGAGCAGTACTTC. It codes for CASSPPGTVKHEQYF.

V usage is TRBV14 and J usage is TRBJ2-1; D unclear. Germline V CDR1 and CDR2: SGHDN, FVKESK. Trimming cost V 0 bases and J 12 bases, with 15 bases left between them. The CDR3 totals 14 residues. The CDR3, as DNA: TGTGCCAGCAGCCAAGATAGGAGCCTAATGGGGCAGTTCTTC. It yields the protein CASSQDRSLMGQFF.

The rearrangement uses TRBV28 and TRBJ1-1; 8 nucleotides align to TRBD1. CDR1 and CDR2 from the germline V gene are MDHEN and SYDVKM. V lost 11 bases, J lost 8 bases, and 16 bases stayed unmatched. The CDR3 is 14 amino acids. The CDR3 spells CACQPGTGRTEAFF. The CDR3 DNA is TGTGCCTGCCAACCCGGGACAGGTCGTACGGAAGCTTTCTTT.

The chain carries TRBV20-1 and TRBJ1-4; D unclear. The CDR3 contains 11 residues. Germline V gene sequence: CDR1 DFQATT, CDR2 SNEGSKA (reference sequence). CDR3 in DNA: TGCTCAGTCCGACGGGGTGAAAAACTGTTTTTT. Encoded protein: CSVRRGEKLFF.

The chain joins TRBV14 to TRBJ1-2, with 12 bases identical to TRBD1. Germline CDR1 and CDR2: SGHDN and FVKESK. V lost 4 bases to trimming and J lost 7 bases; unmatched junction nucleotides: 7. This CDR3 comprises 15 residues. CDR3 in amino acids: CASSRMGQGAPGYTF. CDR3 coding DNA: TGTGCCAGCAGCCGGATGGGACAGGGGGCGCCTGGCTACACCTTC.